Listed below are T cell receptor beta chains from one sample, sequenced in a study of blood T cell repertoires in COVID-19. Clones were read by immunoSEQ multiplex PCR, and TCRdb kept only the in-frame ones, dropping some. The sample lists roughly 250,000 clones; 70% to 90% were seen once. Sequencing used peripheral blood. The receptors stem from a middle-aged man with acute or convalescent COVID-19. CDR3s include the opening cysteine and the closing phenylalanine or tryptophan. The order of the fields is clone size, D gene, V gene, J gene, CDR3 DNA, CDR3 protein. A D gene is named only where the DNA matches it firmly. Some rows mark clone size as missing; the rest say once, few, many or name a class of expanded clone.

.	TRBD1	TRBV5-4	TRBJ2-1	TGTGCCAGCAGCGATCCGGGACAGGGCGACAATGAGCAGTTCTTC	CASSDPGQGDNEQFF
.	.	TRBV28	TRBJ2-7	TGTGCCAGCAGTTTATCAACGGGGGGCTCGGACGAGCAGTACTTC	CASSLSTGGSDEQYF
.	.	TRBV5-1	TRBJ2-2	TGCGCCAGCAGCGGGACTCCTCCGAGGGCCGGGGAGCTGTTTTTT	CASSGTPPRAGELFF
.	.	TRBV27	TRBJ2-2	TGTGCCAGCAGTCTTACAGGGGGGGCCGGGGAGCTGTTTTTT	CASSLTGGAGELFF
.	TRBD1	TRBV6-2/TRBV6-3	TRBJ2-7	TGTGCCAGCAGTCAATCCGGGACAGGGCTGATCGAGCAGTACTTC	CASSQSGTGLIEQYF
.	.	TRBV5-4	TRBJ1-1	TGTGCCAGCAGCGTCTGGGGAGGGCGAAAAGATACTGAAGCTTTCTTT	CASSVWGGRKDTEAFF
few	TRBD1	TRBV28	TRBJ2-7	TGTGCCATTAGGGACAGTTCCTCCTACGAGCAGTACTTC	CAIRDSSSYEQYF
.	.	TRBV10-3	TRBJ1-5	TGTGCCATCAGTGAGTCTGCCAGTTATGATAGCAATCAGCCCCAGCATTTT	CAISESASYDSNQPQHF
.	.	TRBV13	TRBJ2-3	TGTGCCAGCAGCCTCGGAGGTAGCACAGATACGCAGTATTTT	CASSLGGSTDTQYF
once	.	TRBV5-8	TRBJ1-2	TGTGCCAGCAGCTTGGGGCAGATCTATGGCTACACCTTC	CASSLGQIYGYTF
once	.	TRBV2	TRBJ2-3	TGTGCCAGCAGCGGGGTGGGAACAGATACGCAGTATTTT	CASSGVGTDTQYF
few	.	TRBV7-6	TRBJ1-1	TGTGCCAGCAGCATTGAACAGAACACTGAAGCTTTCTTT	CASSIEQNTEAFF
.	TRBD1	TRBV7-9	TRBJ1-5	TGTGCCAGCAGCTTCGGGACAGAGAATCAGCCCCAGCATTTT	CASSFGTENQPQHF
.	TRBD1	TRBV4-2	TRBJ1-1	TGTGCCAGCAGCCAATTTCGGACAGGGGATGCTTTCTTT	CASSQFRTGDAFF
.	TRBD2	TRBV2	TRBJ2-3	TGTGCCAGCAGTGAAGCGCGGGCTAGCGGGGACGGGGATACGCAGTATTTT	CASSEARASGDGDTQYF
.	TRBD1	TRBV6-5	TRBJ1-3	TGTGCCAGCAGTTGGACAGGGGTTGGAAACACCATATATTTT	CASSWTGVGNTIYF
.	.	TRBV5-4	TRBJ2-7	TGTGCCAGCAAGTCAAAGAGCTCCTACGAGCAGTACTTC	CASKSKSSYEQYF